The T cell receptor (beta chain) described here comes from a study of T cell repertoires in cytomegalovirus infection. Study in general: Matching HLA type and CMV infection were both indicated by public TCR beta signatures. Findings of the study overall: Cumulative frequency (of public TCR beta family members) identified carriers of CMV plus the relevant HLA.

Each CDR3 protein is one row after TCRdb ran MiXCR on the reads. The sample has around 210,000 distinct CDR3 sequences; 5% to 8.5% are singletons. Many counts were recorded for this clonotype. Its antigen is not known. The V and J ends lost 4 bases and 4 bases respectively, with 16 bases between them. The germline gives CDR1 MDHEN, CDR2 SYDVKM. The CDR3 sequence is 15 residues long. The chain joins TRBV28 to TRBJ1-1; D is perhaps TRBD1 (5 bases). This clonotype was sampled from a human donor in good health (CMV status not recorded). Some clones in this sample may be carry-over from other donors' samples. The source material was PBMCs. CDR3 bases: TGTGCCAGCAGTTCTCAAGGGACCTACGCCACTGAAGCTTTCTTT. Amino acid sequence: CASSSQGTYATEAFF.